These T cell receptor beta chains were read from a single sample in a study of blood T cell repertoires in COVID-19. Assay: immunoSEQ multiplex PCR; the TCRdb copy retains only in-frame clones and omits some. The table lists around 270,000 clones, over 75% of them singletons, with 2% to 2.5% in the top ten. The sample taken for sequencing was peripheral blood. The receptors were gathered from a woman between 45 and 60 years old with acute or convalescent COVID-19. CDR3s include the opening cysteine and the closing phenylalanine or tryptophan. The D gene is left open where the match is weak. Expanded clones get a size class; other rows say once, few or many, or leave the size out.

V gene	J gene	D gene	clone size	CDR3 protein	CDR3 DNA
TRBV28	TRBJ2-1	TRBD2	-	CASSFLAGGPNNEQFF	TGTGCCAGCAGTTTTCTAGCGGGAGGGCCTAACAATGAGCAGTTCTTC
TRBV28	TRBJ1-3	-	-	CASTPTQAVMWDTIYF	TGTGCCAGCACCCCGACGCAGGCTGTGATGTGGGACACCATATATTTT
TRBV11-2	TRBJ1-1	-	-	CASRNRRGGEAFF	TGTGCCAGCAGAAACCGAAGGGGGGGCGAAGCTTTCTTT
TRBV30	TRBJ1-1	TRBD1	-	CAWSRTGGWTEAFF	TGTGCCTGGAGCCGGACAGGGGGATGGACTGAAGCTTTCTTT
TRBV4-2	TRBJ2-2	-	-	CASSQDLGISVITGELFF	TGTGCCAGCAGCCAAGATCTTGGGATTAGCGTAATAACCGGGGAGCTGTTTTTT
TRBV19	TRBJ1-4	-	-	CASSMTATNEKLFF	TGTGCCAGTAGTATGACAGCAACTAATGAAAAACTGTTTTTT
TRBV7-9	TRBJ2-1	-	-	CASSLTGELHNEQFF	TGTGCCAGCAGCTTGACGGGAGAACTCCACAATGAGCAGTTCTTC
TRBV28	TRBJ2-2	TRBD1	-	CASSLSWTGVGELFF	TGTGCCAGCAGTTTATCATGGACAGGGGTCGGGGAGCTGTTTTTT
TRBV9	TRBJ1-1	-	-	CASSVETGTEAFF	TGTGCCAGCAGCGTAGAGACAGGAACTGAAGCTTTCTTT
TRBV5-1	TRBJ2-5	TRBD2	-	CASSLGTSGRGRPETQYF	TGCGCCAGCAGCTTGGGGACTAGCGGGAGGGGGCGACCAGAGACCCAGTACTTC
TRBV27	TRBJ1-1	-	-	CASSFRGGFANTEAFF	TGTGCCAGCAGTTTCCGGGGAGGGTTCGCGAACACTGAAGCTTTCTTT
TRBV28	TRBJ1-2	-	-	CASSLFRGLDYGYTF	TGTGCCAGCAGTTTATTTAGGGGACTTGACTATGGCTACACCTTC
TRBV7-2	TRBJ1-5	-	once	CASSLVFRDDQPQHF	TGTGCCAGCAGCTTAGTATTCAGGGATGATCAGCCCCAGCATTTT
TRBV7-2	TRBJ2-7	-	once	CASSLSRGTYEQYF	TGTGCCAGCAGCTTATCCAGGGGTACCTACGAGCAGTACTTC
TRBV2	TRBJ1-2	-	-	CASSGGSGYTF	TGTGCCAGCAGTGGAGGCAGTGGCTACACCTTC
TRBV30	TRBJ2-7	TRBD2	-	CAWSTRTSGNPLYEQYF	TGTGCCTGGAGTACACGGACTAGCGGGAACCCCCTCTACGAGCAGTACTTC
TRBV7-3	TRBJ2-3	-	-	CASSPGGTDTQYF	TGTGCCAGCAGCCCCGGTGGCACAGATACGCAGTATTTT
TRBV9	TRBJ2-1	TRBD2	-	CASSKTSGSNEQFF	TGTGCCAGCAGTAAGACTAGCGGGAGTAATGAGCAGTTCTTC
TRBV19	TRBJ1-5	-	-	CATKLRDSNQPQHF	TGTGCCACTAAACTCAGGGATAGCAATCAGCCCCAGCATTTT
TRBV18	TRBJ1-2	TRBD1	-	CASSRAQGVDYGYTF	TGTGCCAGCTCACGAGCTCAGGGGGTTGACTATGGCTACACCTTC
TRBV20-1	TRBJ2-1	-	-	CSGTSRNEQFF	TGCAGTGGCACGAGTCGGAATGAGCAGTTCTTC
TRBV5-1	TRBJ2-6	TRBD1	-	CASSSPGQGAGANVLTF	TGCGCCAGCAGCTCCCCGGGACAGGGGGCTGGGGCCAACGTCCTGACTTTC
TRBV20-1	TRBJ2-3	TRBD2	-	CSASPLAGGGDTQYF	TGCAGTGCTAGTCCCCTAGCGGGAGGCGGGGATACGCAGTATTTT
TRBV27	TRBJ1-2	-	-	CASSFTTNYGYTF	TGTGCCAGCAGTTTTACTACTAACTATGGCTACACCTTC
TRBV7-2	TRBJ2-7	TRBD2	once	CASSQGLAGGAYEQYF	TGTGCCAGCAGCCAAGGACTAGCGGGAGGAGCGTACGAGCAGTACTTC
TRBV6-5	TRBJ1-2	-	-	CASPGGTHGYTF	TGTGCCTCTCCGGGGGGCACCCATGGCTACACCTTC
TRBV7-9	TRBJ2-2	TRBD1	once	CASRSQRGPGELFF	TGTGCCAGCAGAAGTCAGAGGGGGCCCGGGGAGCTGTTTTTT
TRBV7-2	TRBJ2-5	-	-	CASSLQASQETQYF	TGTGCCAGCAGCTTACAGGCTTCTCAAGAGACCCAGTACTTC